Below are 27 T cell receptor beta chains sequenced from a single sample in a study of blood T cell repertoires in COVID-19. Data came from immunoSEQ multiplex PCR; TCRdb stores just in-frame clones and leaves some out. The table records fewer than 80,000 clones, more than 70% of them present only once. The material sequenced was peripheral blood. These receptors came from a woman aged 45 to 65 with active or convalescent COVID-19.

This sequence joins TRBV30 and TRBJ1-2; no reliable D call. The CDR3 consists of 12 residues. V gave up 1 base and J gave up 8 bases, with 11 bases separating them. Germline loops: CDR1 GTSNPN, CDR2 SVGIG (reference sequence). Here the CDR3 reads CAWSEAGEGYTF. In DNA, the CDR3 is TGTGCCTGGAGTGAGGCAGGCGAGGGCTACACCTTC.

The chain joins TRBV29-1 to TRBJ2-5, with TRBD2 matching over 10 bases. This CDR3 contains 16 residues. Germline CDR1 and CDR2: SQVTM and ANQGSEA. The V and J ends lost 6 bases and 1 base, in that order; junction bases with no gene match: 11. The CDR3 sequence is CSVAGTSDYPQETQYF. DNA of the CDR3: TGCAGCGTCGCCGGGACTAGCGACTACCCCCAAGAGACCCAGTACTTC.

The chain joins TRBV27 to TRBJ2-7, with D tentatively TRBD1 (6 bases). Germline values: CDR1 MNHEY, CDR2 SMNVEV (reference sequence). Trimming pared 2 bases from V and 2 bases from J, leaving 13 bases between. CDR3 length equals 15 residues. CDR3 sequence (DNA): TGTGCCAGCAGTTTAGCGGCAGGGGTGACCTACGAGCAGTACTTC. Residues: CASSLAAGVTYEQYF.

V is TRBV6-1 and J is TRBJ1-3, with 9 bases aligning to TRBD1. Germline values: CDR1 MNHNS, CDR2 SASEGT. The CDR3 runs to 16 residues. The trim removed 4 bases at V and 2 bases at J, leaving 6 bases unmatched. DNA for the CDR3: TGTGCCAGCAGTGGAAGGGGGACAGGGACTGGAAACACCATATATTTT. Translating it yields CASSGRGTGTGNTIYF.

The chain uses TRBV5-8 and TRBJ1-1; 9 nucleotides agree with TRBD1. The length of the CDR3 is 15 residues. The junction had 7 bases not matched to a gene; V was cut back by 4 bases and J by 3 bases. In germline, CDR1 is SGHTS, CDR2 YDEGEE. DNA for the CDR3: TGTGCCAGCAGCCCCGGGACAGGGTTCGACACTGAAGCTTTCTTT. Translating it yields CASSPGTGFDTEAFF.

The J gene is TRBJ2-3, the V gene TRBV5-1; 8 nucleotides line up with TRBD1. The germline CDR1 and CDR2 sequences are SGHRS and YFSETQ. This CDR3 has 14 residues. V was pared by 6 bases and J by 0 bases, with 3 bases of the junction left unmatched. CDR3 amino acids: CASKTGVSTDTQYF. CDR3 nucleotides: TGCGCCAGCAAGACAGGGGTCAGCACAGATACGCAGTATTTT.

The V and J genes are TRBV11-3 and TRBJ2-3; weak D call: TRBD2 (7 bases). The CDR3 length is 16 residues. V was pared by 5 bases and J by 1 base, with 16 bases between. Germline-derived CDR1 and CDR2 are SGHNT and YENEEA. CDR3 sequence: CASSPGVLAGTDTQYF. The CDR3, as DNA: TGTGCCAGCAGCCCAGGGGTTCTAGCGGGCACAGATACGCAGTATTTT.

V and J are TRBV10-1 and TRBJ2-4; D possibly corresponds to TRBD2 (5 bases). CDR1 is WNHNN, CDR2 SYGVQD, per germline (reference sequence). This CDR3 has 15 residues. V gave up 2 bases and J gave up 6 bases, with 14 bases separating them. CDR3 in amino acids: CASSEGVGVGNIQYF. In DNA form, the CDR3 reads TGCGCCAGCAGTGAGGGGGTCGGGGTTGGAAACATTCAGTACTTC.

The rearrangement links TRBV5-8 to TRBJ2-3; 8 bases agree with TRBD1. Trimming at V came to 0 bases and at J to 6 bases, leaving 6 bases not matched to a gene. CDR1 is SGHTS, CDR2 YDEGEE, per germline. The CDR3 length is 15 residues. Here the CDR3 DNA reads TGTGCCAGCAGCTTGGGGCAGGGGGCAAGGGATACGCAGTATTTT. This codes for CASSLGQGARDTQYF. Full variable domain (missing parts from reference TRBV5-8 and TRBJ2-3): EAGVTQSPTHLIKTRGQQATLRCSPISGHTSVYWYQQALGLGLQFLLWYDEGEERNRGNFPPRFSGRQFPNYSSELNVNALELEDSALYLCASSLGQGARDTQYFGPGTRLTVL.

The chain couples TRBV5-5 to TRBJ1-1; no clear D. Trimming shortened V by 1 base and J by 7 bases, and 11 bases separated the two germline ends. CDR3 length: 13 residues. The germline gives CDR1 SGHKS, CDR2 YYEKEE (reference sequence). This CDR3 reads CASSLLVRDEAFF. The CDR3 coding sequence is TGTGCCAGCAGCTTGTTAGTACGCGATGAAGCTTTCTTT.

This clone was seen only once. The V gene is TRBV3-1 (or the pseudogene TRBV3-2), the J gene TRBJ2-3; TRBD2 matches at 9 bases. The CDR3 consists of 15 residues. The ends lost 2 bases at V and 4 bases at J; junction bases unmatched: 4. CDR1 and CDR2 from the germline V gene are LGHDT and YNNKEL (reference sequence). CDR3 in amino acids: CASSQLAGAADTQYF. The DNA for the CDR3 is TGTGCCAGCAGCCAATTAGCGGGAGCCGCAGATACGCAGTATTTT.

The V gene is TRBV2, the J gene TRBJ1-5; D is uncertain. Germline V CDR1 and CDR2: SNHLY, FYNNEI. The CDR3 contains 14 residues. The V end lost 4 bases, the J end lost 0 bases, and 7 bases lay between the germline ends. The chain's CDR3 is CASSAGNSNQPQHF. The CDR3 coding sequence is TGTGCCAGCAGTGCGGGAAATAGCAATCAGCCCCAGCATTTT.

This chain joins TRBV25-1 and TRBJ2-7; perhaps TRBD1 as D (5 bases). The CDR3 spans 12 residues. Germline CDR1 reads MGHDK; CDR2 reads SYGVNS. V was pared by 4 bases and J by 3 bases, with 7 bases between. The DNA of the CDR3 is TGTGCCAGCAGTGTCCAGGGCTACGAGCAGTACTTC. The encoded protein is CASSVQGYEQYF.

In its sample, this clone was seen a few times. The CDR3 bases are TGTGCCAGTAGTCTACAGGGGGCGTCGACTAATGAAAAACTGTTTTTT. This gives the protein CASSLQGASTNEKLFF. This chain connects TRBV19 to TRBJ1-4, with 9 bases that match TRBD1. V lost 5 bases to trimming and J lost 2 bases; unmatched junction nucleotides: 6. The CDR3 is made up of 16 amino acids. The germline V gene has CDR1 LNHDA and CDR2 SQIVND (reference sequence).

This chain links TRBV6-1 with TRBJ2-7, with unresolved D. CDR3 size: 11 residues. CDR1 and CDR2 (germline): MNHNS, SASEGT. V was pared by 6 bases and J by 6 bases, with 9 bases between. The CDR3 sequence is CASSSSGEQYF. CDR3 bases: TGTGCCAGCAGCTCTTCAGGCGAGCAGTACTTC.

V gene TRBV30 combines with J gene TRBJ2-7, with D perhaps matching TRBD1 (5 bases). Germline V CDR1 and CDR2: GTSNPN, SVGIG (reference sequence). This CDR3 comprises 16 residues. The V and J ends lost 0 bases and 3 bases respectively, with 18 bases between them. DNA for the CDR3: TGTGCCTGGAGTGTAGGGGTTGGGATCTGGGTCTACGAGCAGTACTTC. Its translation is CAWSVGVGIWVYEQYF.

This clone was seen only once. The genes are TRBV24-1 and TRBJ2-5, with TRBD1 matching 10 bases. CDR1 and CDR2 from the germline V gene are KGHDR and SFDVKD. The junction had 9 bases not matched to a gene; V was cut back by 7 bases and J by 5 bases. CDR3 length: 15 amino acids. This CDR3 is CATSPGQGYGETQYF. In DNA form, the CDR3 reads TGTGCCACCAGCCCGGGACAGGGGTATGGGGAGACCCAGTACTTC.

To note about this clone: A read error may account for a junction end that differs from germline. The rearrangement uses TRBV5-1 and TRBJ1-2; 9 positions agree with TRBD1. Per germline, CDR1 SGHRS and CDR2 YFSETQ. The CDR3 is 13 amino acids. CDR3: CASRLGTGRGYTF. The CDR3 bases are TGCGCCAGCAGGTTGGGGACAGGGAGAGGCTACACCTTC.

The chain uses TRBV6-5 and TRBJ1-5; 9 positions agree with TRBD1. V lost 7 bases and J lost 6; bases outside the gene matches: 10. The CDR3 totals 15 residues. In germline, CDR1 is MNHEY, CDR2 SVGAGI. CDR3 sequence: CASTTGTGRIQPQHF. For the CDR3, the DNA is TGTGCCAGCACGACCGGGACAGGGAGAATTCAGCCCCAGCATTTT.

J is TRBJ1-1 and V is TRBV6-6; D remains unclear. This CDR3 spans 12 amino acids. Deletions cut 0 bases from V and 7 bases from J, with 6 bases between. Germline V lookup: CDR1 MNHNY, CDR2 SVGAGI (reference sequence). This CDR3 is CASSYSRYEAFF. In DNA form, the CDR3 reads TGTGCCAGCAGTTACTCCCGGTATGAAGCTTTCTTT.

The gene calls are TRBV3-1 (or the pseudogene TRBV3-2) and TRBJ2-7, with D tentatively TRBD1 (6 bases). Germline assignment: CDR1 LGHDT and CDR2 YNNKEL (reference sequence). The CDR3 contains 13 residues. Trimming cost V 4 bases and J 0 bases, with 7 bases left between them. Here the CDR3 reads CASSRDTSYEQYF. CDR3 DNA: TGTGCCAGCAGCCGGGACACCTCCTACGAGCAGTACTTC.

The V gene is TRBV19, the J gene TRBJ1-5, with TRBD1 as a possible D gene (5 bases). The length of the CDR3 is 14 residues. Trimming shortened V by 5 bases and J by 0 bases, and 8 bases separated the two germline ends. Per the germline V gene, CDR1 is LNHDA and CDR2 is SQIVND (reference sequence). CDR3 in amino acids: CASSQTASNQPQHF. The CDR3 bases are TGTGCCAGTAGTCAGACAGCTAGCAATCAGCCCCAGCATTTT.

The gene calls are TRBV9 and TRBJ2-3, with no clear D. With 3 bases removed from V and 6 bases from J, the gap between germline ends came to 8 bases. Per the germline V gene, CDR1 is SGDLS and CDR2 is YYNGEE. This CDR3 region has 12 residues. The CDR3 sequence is CASSATGDTQYF. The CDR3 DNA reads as TGTGCCAGCAGCGCCACCGGGGATACGCAGTATTTT.

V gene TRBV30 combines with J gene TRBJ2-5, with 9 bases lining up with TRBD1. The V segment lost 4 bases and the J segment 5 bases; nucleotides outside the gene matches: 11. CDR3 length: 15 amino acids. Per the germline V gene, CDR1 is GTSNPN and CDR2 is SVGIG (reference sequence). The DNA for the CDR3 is TGTGCCTGGATCGGTGGTACAGGGGGCAGGGAGACCCAGTACTTC. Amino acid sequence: CAWIGGTGGRETQYF.

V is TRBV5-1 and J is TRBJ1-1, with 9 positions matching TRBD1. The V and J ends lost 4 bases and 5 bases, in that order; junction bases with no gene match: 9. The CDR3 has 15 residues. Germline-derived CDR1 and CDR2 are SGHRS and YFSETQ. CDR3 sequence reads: CASSPTGGERTEAFF. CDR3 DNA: TGCGCCAGCAGCCCCACAGGGGGCGAAAGAACTGAAGCTTTCTTT.

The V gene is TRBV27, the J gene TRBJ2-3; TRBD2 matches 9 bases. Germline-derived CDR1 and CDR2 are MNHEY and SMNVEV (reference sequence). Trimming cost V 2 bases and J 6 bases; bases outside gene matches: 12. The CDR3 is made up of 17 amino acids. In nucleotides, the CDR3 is TGTGCCAGCAGTTTAAGGCTAGCGGGAACCCAGGCGGATACGCAGTATTTT. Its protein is CASSLRLAGTQADTQYF.

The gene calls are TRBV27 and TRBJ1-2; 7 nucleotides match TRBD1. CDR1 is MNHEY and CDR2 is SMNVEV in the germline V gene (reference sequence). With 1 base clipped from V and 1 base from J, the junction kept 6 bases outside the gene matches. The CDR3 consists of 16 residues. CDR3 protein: CASSLYGTENNYGYTF. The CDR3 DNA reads TGTGCCAGCAGTTTATACGGGACAGAGAATAACTATGGCTACACCTTC.